This entry features one TCR beta chain sequence. The data were obtained in a study of control samples from healthy donors and cancer patients. TCRdb's copy holds only in-frame clones and misses some; the assay was immunoSEQ multiplex PCR. In the table there are roughly 63,000 clones, about 92% of which are singletons. In germline, CDR1 is MRHNA, CDR2 SNTAGT. The V end lost 0 bases, the J end lost 12 bases, and 11 bases lay between the germline ends. This CDR3 is built from 12 residues. The sequenced material came from PBMCs. The clonotype comes from a man aged 40-50 years with colorectal cancer. The chain combines TRBV6-4 with TRBJ1-1, with D hard to call. In nucleotides, the CDR3 is TGTGCCAGCAGTGACTCAGGCAGTCGGACTTTCTTT. Its translation is CASSDSGSRTFF.